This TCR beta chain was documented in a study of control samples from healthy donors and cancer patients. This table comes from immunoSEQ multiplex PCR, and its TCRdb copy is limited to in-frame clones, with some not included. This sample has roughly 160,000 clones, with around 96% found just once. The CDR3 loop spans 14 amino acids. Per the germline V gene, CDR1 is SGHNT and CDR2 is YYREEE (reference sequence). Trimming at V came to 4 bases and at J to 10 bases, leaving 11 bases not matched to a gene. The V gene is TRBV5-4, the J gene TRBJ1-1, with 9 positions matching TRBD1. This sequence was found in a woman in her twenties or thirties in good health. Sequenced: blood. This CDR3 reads CASSLRDRVILAFF. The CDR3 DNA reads TGTGCCAGCAGCCTGAGGGACAGGGTAATTTTAGCTTTCTTT.